The 17 T cell receptor beta chains below come from one sample, sequenced in a study of graft-versus-host responses after intestinal transplantation. Only in-frame clones appear in the TCRdb table, and some are missing; sequencing was by immunoSEQ multiplex PCR. The sample has around 30,000 clones, 90% to 95% seen once. Material: PBMCs, obtained approximately ten weeks after intestinal transplant. Source of these receptors: a human patient who received an intestinal transplant, so some T cells may come from the graft donor.

The V and J genes are TRBV13 and TRBJ1-1; 9 nucleotides match TRBD1. This CDR3 spans 15 amino acids. Trimming removed 5 bases from V and 11 bases from J; junction bases left unmatched: 15. CDR1 is PRHDT, CDR2 FYEKMQ, per germline (reference sequence). CDR3 bases: TGTGCCAGCAGCCCTCAGCTAGGGTCCGGGACAGGGGCTTTCTTT. Its protein product is CASSPQLGSGTGAFF.

The J gene is TRBJ1-2, the V gene TRBV7-6; D is unresolved. The CDR3 consists of 13 residues. The germline gives CDR1 SGHVS, CDR2 FNYEAQ. Trimming pared 3 bases from V and 2 bases from J, leaving 7 bases between. As DNA, the CDR3 is TGTGCCAGCAGCTTGTTACAGAACTATGGCTACACCTTC. Its protein is CASSLLQNYGYTF.

The genes are TRBV10-3 and TRBJ1-1, with 9 bases that match TRBD1. The ends lost 7 bases at V and 6 bases at J; junction bases unmatched: 9. The CDR3 consists of 14 residues. Germline loops: CDR1 ENHRY, CDR2 SYGVKD. DNA for the CDR3: TGTGCCATCACTCGGACAGGGGAGGAATCTGAAGCTTTCTTT. Encoded protein: CAITRTGEESEAFF.

This clone was observed a single time. The chain has TRBV4-3 and TRBJ2-7; D unresolved. Deletions cut 0 bases from V and 3 bases from J, with 12 bases between. The CDR3 is 15 amino acids. Looked up from germline, CDR1 is LGHNA and CDR2 is YSLEER. This chain's CDR3 is CASSQDVGKDYEQYF. The CDR3 DNA reads TGCGCCAGCAGCCAAGACGTGGGGAAGGACTACGAGCAGTACTTC.

The J gene is TRBJ2-7, the V gene TRBV6-5, with TRBD2 matching 11 bases. With 8 bases clipped from V and 0 bases from J, the junction kept 6 bases outside the gene matches. The CDR3 is made up of 15 amino acids. Germline V gene lookup returns CDR1 MNHEY and CDR2 SVGAGI. The CDR3: CASSILAGASYEQYF. Written as DNA, the CDR3 is TGTGCCAGCTCTATACTAGCGGGGGCCTCCTACGAGCAGTACTTC.

The DNA of the CDR3 is TGTGCCAGCAGTGAAGCCGAACTCATGGCGGAGACCCAGTACTTC. This gives the protein CASSEAELMAETQYF. The J gene is TRBJ2-5, the V gene TRBV25-1, with no clear D. Germline V gene data show CDR1 as MGHDK and CDR2 as SYGVNS. V lost 2 bases to trimming and J lost 5 bases, with 15 bases between them. The CDR3 covers 15 residues.

The chain is built from TRBV29-1 and TRBJ1-6, with a tentative D call TRBD1 (5 bases). Trimming took 7 bases from V and 5 from J, leaving 12 bases between them. The germline CDR1 and CDR2 sequences are SQVTM and ANQGSEA. This CDR3 comprises 13 residues. In nucleotides, the CDR3 is TGCAGCGCCCAGACAGCCAATAATTCACCCCTCCACTTT. This codes for CSAQTANNSPLHF. The full variable domain, with the rest looked up from reference TRBV29-1 and TRBJ1-6, is SAVISQKPSRDICQRGTSLTIQCQVDSQVTMMFWYRQQPGQSLTLIATANQGSEATYESGFVIDKFPISRPNLTFSTLTVSNMSPEDSSIYLCSAQTANNSPLHFGNGTRLTVT.

CDR3 DNA: TGTGCCACCAGCAGAGGTTTTTCTAACACCATATATTTT. This gives the protein CATSRGFSNTIYF. The chain uses TRBV15 and TRBJ1-3; the D is unclear. Germline lookup yields CDR1 LNHNV and CDR2 YYDKDF (reference sequence). Trimming left V 1 base short and J 7 bases short, with 8 bases between. This CDR3 region has 13 residues.

This chain links TRBV2 with TRBJ1-3, with D possibly TRBD1 on 6 matching bases. V lost 7 bases and J lost 2, with 12 bases in between. The CDR3 runs to 14 residues. CDR1 SNHLY and CDR2 FYNNEI come from the germline V gene. The CDR3 loop is CASIGGATGNTIYF. DNA of the CDR3: TGTGCCAGCATCGGGGGCGCGACTGGAAACACCATATATTTT.

The V and J genes are TRBV8-2 and TRBJ2-6. TRBV8-2 is a documented pseudogene. There are 17 residues in the CDR3. For the CDR3, the DNA is TGTGGCAGAAGCAGCAAGATAACACAAAGTCGGGCCAACGTCCTGACTTTC. Its protein product is CGRSSKITQSRANVLTF.

The genes are TRBV13 and TRBJ2-1, with 10 bases matching TRBD1. The CDR3 is 15 residues long. V lost 8 bases, J lost 7 bases, and 11 bases stayed unmatched. The V gene's germline CDR1 is PRHDT and CDR2 FYEKMQ (reference sequence). The CDR3 sequence: CASAGIGTGVNEQFF. The CDR3 DNA follows: TGTGCCAGCGCGGGCATCGGGACAGGGGTGAATGAGCAGTTCTTC.

The chain couples TRBV6-5 to TRBJ2-3; D uncertain. Germline CDR1 MNHEY, CDR2 SVGAGI. The CDR3 is made up of 14 amino acids. The V gene lost 9 bases and the J gene lost 2 bases, with 15 bases spanning the gap. This CDR3 is CASRVAETTDTQYF. The CDR3 DNA is TGTGCCAGTCGAGTCGCGGAAACCACAGATACGCAGTATTTT.

The rearrangement uses TRBV2 and TRBJ1-4, with D tentatively TRBD1 (5 bases). Germline-derived CDR1 and CDR2 are SNHLY and FYNNEI. With 8 bases removed from V and 5 bases from J, the gap between germline ends came to 18 bases. This CDR3 is built from 15 residues. CDR3 in amino acids: CASGRRGVSNEKLFF. The CDR3 DNA reads TGTGCCAGCGGCCGAAGAGGGGTCTCGAATGAAAAACTGTTTTTT.

This clone was seen a single time. The V call is TRBV10-2, the J call TRBJ1-2; no definite D call. The V gene's germline CDR1 is WSHSY and CDR2 SAAADI. V lost 7 bases and J 3 bases, leaving 12 bases between the germline ends. This CDR3 is 13 amino acids long. This CDR3 reads CASIGNRHYGYTF. DNA for the CDR3: TGCGCCAGCATAGGAAACCGGCACTATGGCTACACCTTC.

V is TRBV6-1 and J is TRBJ2-1; no clear D. The CDR3 has 16 residues. The germline V gene has CDR1 MNHNS and CDR2 SASEGT. V was trimmed by 3 bases and J by 0 bases, leaving 12 bases between them. Written as DNA, the CDR3 is TGTGCCAGCAGTGATGGTCGGTTCAGCTCCTACAATGAGCAGTTCTTC. It codes for CASSDGRFSSYNEQFF.

This chain links TRBV25-1 with TRBJ2-3; TRBD1 might be the D (5 bases). Trimming cost V 1 base and J 10 bases, with 9 bases left between them. The CDR3 loop spans 12 amino acids. Germline V gene lookup returns CDR1 MGHDK and CDR2 SYGVNS. The CDR3 DNA is TGTGCCAGCAGTGAATCGGACACCTCGCAGTATTTT. Amino acids: CASSESDTSQYF.

The rearrangement links TRBV28 to TRBJ2-1, with 7 bases aligning to TRBD2. The germline CDR1 and CDR2 sequences are MDHEN and SYDVKM. The V and J ends lost 3 bases and 7 bases, in that order; junction bases with no gene match: 18. This CDR3 comprises 18 residues. CDR3 DNA: TGTGCCAGCAGTTTTCCCTCCGAATCTAGCGGACCCTTGAATGAGCAGTTCTTC. Its translation is CASSFPSESSGPLNEQFF.